The clone carrying this TCR beta chain was found many times. The V and J ends lost 3 bases and 5 bases respectively, with 11 bases between them. The CDR3 covers 14 residues. Germline V gives CDR1 SEHNR, CDR2 FQNEAQ (reference sequence). The data were obtained in a study of T cell repertoires in cytomegalovirus infection. TCRdb passed the reads through MiXCR, listing each CDR3 protein once. The sample carries approximately 500,000 distinct CDR3 sequences, 15% to 20% recorded once. The sequencing input was CD8+ T cells from PBMCs. This TCR was recovered from a human donor in good health (CMV status not recorded). Some clones in this sample may be carry-over from other donors' samples. The chain uses TRBV7-9 and TRBJ1-5; D uncertain. Here the CDR3 reads CASSFEGADQPQHF. DNA of the CDR3: TGTGCCAGCAGCTTTGAAGGAGCGGATCAGCCCCAGCATTTT.